These T cell receptor beta chains were read from a single sample in a study of cytomegalovirus exposure and HLA in healthy donors. Method: immunoSEQ multiplex PCR; TCRdb's copy keeps in-frame clones and lacks some. This table has approximately 150,000 clones, 68% appearing once. Sequencing was done on a sample of PBMCs. The source of these receptors is a woman aged 40 to 50 in good health and CMV-seropositive. The CDR3 runs from the conserved cysteine through the conserved F or W. A D gene is named only where the DNA matches it firmly. Only part of the rows carry a size: once, few, many, or a class if the clone is expanded.

D gene,clone size,V gene,J gene,CDR3 protein,CDR3 DNA
TRBD2,NA,TRBV2,TRBJ2-1,CATGTSMGNEQFF,TGTGCCACCGGGACTAGCATGGGGAACGAGCAGTTCTTC
TRBD1,NA,TRBV5-5,TRBJ2-7,CASSRQGDETEQYF,TGTGCCAGCAGCCGACAGGGGGATGAGACCGAGCAGTACTTC
TRBD1,once,TRBV7-9,TRBJ1-4,CASSPQGTDGEKLFF,TGTGCCAGCAGCCCACAGGGGACCGACGGTGAAAAACTGTTTTTT
NA,NA,TRBV28,TRBJ1-1,CASSTTGTPNTEAFF,TGTGCCAGCAGTACCACCGGGACTCCGAACACTGAAGCTTTCTTT
TRBD1,NA,TRBV19,TRBJ1-4,CASSNNPTGPNKKLFF,TGTGCCAGTAGCAACAATCCGACAGGGCCGAATAAAAAACTGTTTTTT
TRBD1,NA,TRBV5-1,TRBJ2-2,CASSFPFGQGTTGELFF,TGCGCCAGCAGCTTCCCCTTCGGACAGGGAACCACCGGGGAGCTGTTTTTT
TRBD1,NA,TRBV19,TRBJ2-7,CASTPGTGADEQYF,TGTGCCAGTACCCCCGGGACAGGGGCTGACGAGCAGTACTTC
NA,NA,TRBV19,TRBJ2-7,CASSIDRRGEQYF,TGTGCCAGTAGTATAGATCGGCGGGGCGAGCAGTACTTC
NA,NA,TRBV5-6,TRBJ2-1,CASSSRPGMENEQFF,TGTGCCAGCAGCTCGAGGCCAGGGATGGAGAATGAGCAGTTCTTC
NA,NA,TRBV18,TRBJ1-1,CASSPGEGVAEAFF,TGTGCCAGCTCACCAGGGGAAGGGGTAGCTGAAGCTTTCTTT
NA,NA,TRBV12-5,TRBJ1-4,CASGLVLRGRLEKLFF,TGTGCTAGTGGTTTGGTATTAAGGGGCAGGCTTGAAAAACTGTTTTTT
TRBD1,NA,TRBV7-2,TRBJ1-1,CASSKQGDTEAFF,TGTGCCAGCAGCAAACAGGGGGACACTGAAGCTTTCTTT
NA,NA,TRBV19,TRBJ2-1,CASSIGGRTPYNEQFF,TGTGCCAGTAGTATTGGAGGGAGGACCCCTTACAATGAGCAGTTCTTC
TRBD2,NA,TRBV2,TRBJ2-4,CANSGEAGYIQYF,TGTGCCAACAGTGGGGAAGCGGGGTACATTCAGTACTTC
NA,NA,TRBV27,TRBJ2-3,CASSLLTSGPGGADTQYF,TGTGCCAGCAGTTTATTAACTAGCGGGCCAGGGGGCGCAGATACGCAGTATTTT
TRBD2,NA,TRBV12-5,TRBJ2-7,CASGIGGALGEQYF,TGTGCTAGTGGGATCGGGGGGGCGCTTGGCGAGCAGTACTTC
NA,NA,TRBV5-1,TRBJ2-6,CASSLRQVGVRGANVLTF,TGCGCCAGCAGCTTACGACAGGTTGGAGTTCGTGGGGCCAACGTCCTGACTTTC
NA,once,TRBV5-4,TRBJ2-7,CASRSDSSSYEQYF,TGTGCCAGCCGCTCGGACAGTAGCTCCTACGAGCAGTACTTC
TRBD2,NA,TRBV4-3,TRBJ2-1,CASSQDRLAANEQFF,TGCGCCAGCAGCCAAGATCGGCTAGCGGCCAATGAGCAGTTCTTC
TRBD2,few,TRBV19,TRBJ2-1,CASSIAAGGSYNEQFF,TGTGCCAGTAGTATTGCGGCGGGGGGATCCTACAATGAGCAGTTCTTC